This T cell receptor beta chain came from a study of spatial heterogeneity in lung cancer. General study results and limits: Tracking of tumor mutation counts was seen in expanded intratumoral alpha and beta TCR counts.

In the case of this clonotype: Its antigen remains unknown. A library prepared for alpha chains yielded this beta chain as an off-target read; its size is of little meaning.

TCRdb reanalysed the 5' RACE reads using MiXCR and keeps one entry per CDR3 protein. The sample includes some 9,800 distinct CDR3 sequences, about 6% of them seen just once. The time point is: sample taken at primary tumor resection. The sequence came from a male donor with early-stage non-small cell lung cancer. This sample comprised lung tumor tissue, obtained at surgery.

The CDR3 loop is CASSLSWGGSLIDEQFF. In DNA, the CDR3 is TGTGCCAGCAGTTTATCGTGGGGCGGGAGTCTCATCGATGAGCAGTTCTTC. The J gene is TRBJ2-1, the V gene TRBV27; 7 bases are a match to TRBD2. Germline V gives CDR1 MNHEY, CDR2 SMNVEV (reference sequence). J was trimmed by 8 bases and V by 0 bases; bases with no gene match: 13. The CDR3 runs 17 residues.